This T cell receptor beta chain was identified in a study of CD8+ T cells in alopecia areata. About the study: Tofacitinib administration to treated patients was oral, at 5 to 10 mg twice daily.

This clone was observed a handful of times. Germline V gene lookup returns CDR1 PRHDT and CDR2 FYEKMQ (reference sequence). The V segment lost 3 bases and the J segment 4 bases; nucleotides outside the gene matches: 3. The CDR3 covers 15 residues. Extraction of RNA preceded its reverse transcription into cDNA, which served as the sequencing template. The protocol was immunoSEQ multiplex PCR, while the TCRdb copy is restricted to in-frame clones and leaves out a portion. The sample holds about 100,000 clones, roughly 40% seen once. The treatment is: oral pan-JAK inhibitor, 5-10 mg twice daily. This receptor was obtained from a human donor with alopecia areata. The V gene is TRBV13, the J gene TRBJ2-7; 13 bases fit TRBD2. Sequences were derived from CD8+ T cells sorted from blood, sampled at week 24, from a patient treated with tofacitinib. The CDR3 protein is CASSFSTSGRYEQYF. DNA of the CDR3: TGTGCCAGCAGCTTTTCGACTAGCGGGAGGTACGAGCAGTACTTC.